The clone carrying this TCR beta chain was recorded many times. Its antigen is unidentified. From RNA transcripts, TCR beta CDR3 regions were amplified. A first-round RT-PCR of the TCR CDR3 used the HTBI primer set. One entry per CDR3 protein, called by TCRdb with MiXCR from the multiplex PCR reads. This sample has 400,000 to 500,000 distinct CDR3 sequences, with roughly 15% found just once. Patients having uncontrolled infection, another autoimmune disease, pregnancy or lactation were not included. This sample was included in a study of T cells in Graves' hyperthyroidism and ophthalmopathy. Study outcomes and limitations: From stable hyperthyroidism, ophthalmopathy was separated by a 13 V-J model.

This receptor was taken from a young woman with Graves' hyperthyroidism. Sequenced input: blood.

In nucleotides, the CDR3 is TGCGCCAGCACCCCGGGGGTTTCCTACAATGAGCAGTTCTTC. Translated, it gives CASTPGVSYNEQFF. The chain carries TRBV5-1 and TRBJ2-1, with a weak D call TRBD2 (6 bases). Germline CDR1 and CDR2: SGHRS and YFSETQ. This CDR3 has 14 residues. The germline V and J ends were trimmed by 6 bases and 1 base, with 11 bases remaining between them. The full variable domain, with the rest looked up from reference TRBV5-1 and TRBJ2-1, is KAGVTQTPRYLIKTRGQQVTLSCSPISGHRSVSWYQQTPGQGLQFLFEYFSETQRNKGNFPGRFSGRQFSNSRSEMNVSTLELGDSALYLCASTPGVSYNEQFFGPGTRLTVL.